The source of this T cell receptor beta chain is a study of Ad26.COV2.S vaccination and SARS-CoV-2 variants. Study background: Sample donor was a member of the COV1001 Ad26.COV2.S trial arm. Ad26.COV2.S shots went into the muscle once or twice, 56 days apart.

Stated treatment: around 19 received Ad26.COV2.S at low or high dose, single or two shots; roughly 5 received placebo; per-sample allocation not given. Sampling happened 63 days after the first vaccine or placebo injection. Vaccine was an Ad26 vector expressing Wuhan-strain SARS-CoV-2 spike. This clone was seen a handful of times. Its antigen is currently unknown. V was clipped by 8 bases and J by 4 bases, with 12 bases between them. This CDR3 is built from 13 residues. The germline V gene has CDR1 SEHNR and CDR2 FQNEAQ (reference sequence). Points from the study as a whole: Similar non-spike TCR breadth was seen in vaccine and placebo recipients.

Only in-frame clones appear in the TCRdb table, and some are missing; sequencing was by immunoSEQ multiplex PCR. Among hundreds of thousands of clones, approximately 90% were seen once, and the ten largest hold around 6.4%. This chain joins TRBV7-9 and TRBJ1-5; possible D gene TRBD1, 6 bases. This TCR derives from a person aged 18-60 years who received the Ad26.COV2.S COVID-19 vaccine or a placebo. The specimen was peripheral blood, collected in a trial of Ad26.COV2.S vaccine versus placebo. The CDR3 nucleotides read TGTGCCAGCGGGGGGCTACGGAATCAGCCCCAGCATTTT. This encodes CASGGLRNQPQHF.